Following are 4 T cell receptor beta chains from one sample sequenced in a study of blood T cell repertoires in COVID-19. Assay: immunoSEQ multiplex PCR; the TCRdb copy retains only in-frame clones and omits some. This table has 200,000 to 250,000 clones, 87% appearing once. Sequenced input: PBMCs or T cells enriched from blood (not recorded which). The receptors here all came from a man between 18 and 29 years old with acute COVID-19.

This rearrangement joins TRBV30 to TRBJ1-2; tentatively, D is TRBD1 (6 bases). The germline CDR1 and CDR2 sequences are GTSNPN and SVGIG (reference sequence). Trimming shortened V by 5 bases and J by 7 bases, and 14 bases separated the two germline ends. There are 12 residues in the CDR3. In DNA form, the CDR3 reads TGTGCCTGGGACAGGCGTGTTTTTGGCTACACCTTC. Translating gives CAWDRRVFGYTF.

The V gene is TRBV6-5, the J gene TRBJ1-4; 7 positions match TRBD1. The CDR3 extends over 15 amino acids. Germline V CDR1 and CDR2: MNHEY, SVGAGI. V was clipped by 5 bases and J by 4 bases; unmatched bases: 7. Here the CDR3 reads CASSLVSGGNEKLFF. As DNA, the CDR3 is TGTGCCAGCAGTCTTGTTTCAGGGGGTAATGAAAAACTGTTTTTT.

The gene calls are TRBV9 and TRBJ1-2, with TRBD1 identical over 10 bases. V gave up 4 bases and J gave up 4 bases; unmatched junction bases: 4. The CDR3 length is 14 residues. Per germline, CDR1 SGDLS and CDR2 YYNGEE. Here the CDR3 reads CASSFRDRGYGYTF. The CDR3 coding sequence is TGTGCCAGCAGCTTCCGGGACAGGGGCTATGGCTACACCTTC.

CDR3 protein: CASSMARGYQPQHF. In DNA form, the CDR3 reads TGTGCCAGTAGTATGGCCAGGGGTTATCAGCCCCAGCATTTT. V is TRBV19 and J is TRBJ1-5, with a weak D call TRBD1 (6 bases). With 3 bases removed from V and 5 bases from J, the gap between germline ends came to 11 bases. Germline assignment: CDR1 LNHDA and CDR2 SQIVND (reference sequence). The CDR3 runs 14 residues.